These 7 T cell receptor beta chains were sequenced from one sample in a study of Ad26.COV2.S vaccination and SARS-CoV-2 variants. Regarding treatment: around 19 received Ad26.COV2.S at low or high dose, single or two shots; five or six received placebo; per-sample allocation not given. Material that was analyzed had been drawn on day 63 after the first vaccine or placebo injection. Libraries were prepared by immunoSEQ multiplex PCR; TCRdb keeps only in-frame clonotypes and omits some of them. This repertoire shows approximately 300,000 clones, 70% to 90% found once; its top ten account for 2.1%. The sample consisted of peripheral blood, taken in a trial of Ad26.COV2.S vaccine versus placebo. All receptors derive from a person aged 18-65 years who received the Ad26.COV2.S COVID-19 vaccine or a placebo.

The V call is TRBV5-6, the J call TRBJ1-5; 8 bases fit TRBD1. Germline-derived CDR1 and CDR2 are SGHDT and YYEEEE. J lost 4 bases, V lost 3 bases, and 3 bases had no gene match. The CDR3 extends over 14 amino acids. CDR3 coding DNA: TGTGCCAGCAGCTCAGGGGGCGCAAATCAGCCCCAGCATTTT. Translation gives CASSSGGANQPQHF.

The V and J genes are TRBV2 and TRBJ1-1; a possible D gene is TRBD1 (5 bases). Germline V lookup: CDR1 SNHLY, CDR2 FYNNEI. The V gene lost 7 bases and the J gene lost 6 bases, with 18 bases spanning the gap. The CDR3 is made up of 14 amino acids. This chain's CDR3 is CASITRDLGPEAFF. In nucleotides, the CDR3 is TGTGCCAGCATCACAAGGGACTTGGGTCCTGAAGCTTTCTTT.

A single count supports this clone. The chain links TRBV28 to TRBJ2-7; D unclear. In germline, CDR1 is MDHEN, CDR2 SYDVKM. Trimming stripped 3 bases from V and 0 bases from J, with 21 bases between. The CDR3 length is 18 residues. CDR3 in amino acids: CASSFRVSIGPSSYEQYF. The DNA for the CDR3 is TGTGCCAGCAGTTTCCGCGTGTCCATAGGACCCAGCTCCTACGAGCAGTACTTC.

A single count supports this clone. At one end, the junction sequence differs from germline, possibly due to a read error. The chain links TRBV28 to TRBJ1-3, with D maybe TRBD1 (5 bases). CDR3 length: 17 amino acids. The germline CDR1 and CDR2 sequences are MDHEN and SYDVKM. The CDR3 loop reads CASSVWAGGNPGNTIYF. The DNA for the CDR3 is TGTGCCAGCAGTGTATGGGCGGGGGGAAACCCTGGAAACACCATATATTTT.

The genes are TRBV10-1 and TRBJ2-3; the D gene is possibly TRBD2 (6 bases). V was cut by 2 bases and J by 6 bases, with 9 bases left in between. The V gene's germline CDR1 is WNHNN and CDR2 SYGVQD (reference sequence). This CDR3 contains 13 residues. The CDR3 loop is CASSETSPDTQYF. In DNA form, the CDR3 reads TGCGCCAGCAGTGAGACTAGCCCGGATACGCAGTATTTT.

The chain links TRBV19 to TRBJ1-4; the D gene is possibly TRBD1 (6 bases). V lost 5 bases and J 3 bases, leaving 13 bases between the germline ends. This CDR3 contains 15 residues. Germline loops: CDR1 LNHDA, CDR2 SQIVND (reference sequence). The CDR3 here is CASSLAGVPNEKLFF. The CDR3 DNA is TGTGCCAGTAGTTTGGCAGGGGTGCCTAATGAAAAACTGTTTTTT.

V gene TRBV5-4 combines with J gene TRBJ2-2; D may be TRBD1 (5 bases). Germline loops: CDR1 SGHNT, CDR2 YYREEE (reference sequence). This CDR3 spans 15 amino acids. The V gene lost 2 bases and the J gene lost 2 bases, with 10 bases spanning the gap. This CDR3 reads CASSLKTVNTGELFF. The CDR3 DNA sequence: TGTGCCAGCAGCTTAAAGACAGTTAACACCGGGGAGCTGTTTTTT.